The present TCR beta chain was sequenced within a study of shared clonotypes between healthy human individuals. The CDR3 is made up of 16 amino acids. The germline V and J ends were trimmed by 4 bases and 5 bases, with 23 bases remaining between them. The germline CDR1 and CDR2 sequences are GTSNPN and SVGIG (reference sequence). Both subsets, CD45RA+ naive and CD45RA-negative memory, were split from the CD4+ cells. Each PCR replicate from the sorted subsets contained 150 to 250 ng DNA, which is 25,000 to 30,000 T cell genomes. Generated by immunoSEQ multiplex PCR, the TCRdb table keeps only in-frame clones and is missing some. The sample consists of roughly 2.5 million clones, just over 90% of them appearing once.

The sequenced sample consisted of naive CD4+ T cells sorted from blood. Regarding subset: CD45RA+ positively selected. This receptor was obtained from a man between 18 and 29 years old in good health. V gene TRBV30 combines with J gene TRBJ2-5, with D perhaps TRBD2 (6 bases). The CDR3 sequence: CAWTVLRLGDGETQYF. The DNA of the CDR3 is TGTGCCTGGACGGTCCTAAGACTAGGGGATGGGGAGACCCAGTACTTC.